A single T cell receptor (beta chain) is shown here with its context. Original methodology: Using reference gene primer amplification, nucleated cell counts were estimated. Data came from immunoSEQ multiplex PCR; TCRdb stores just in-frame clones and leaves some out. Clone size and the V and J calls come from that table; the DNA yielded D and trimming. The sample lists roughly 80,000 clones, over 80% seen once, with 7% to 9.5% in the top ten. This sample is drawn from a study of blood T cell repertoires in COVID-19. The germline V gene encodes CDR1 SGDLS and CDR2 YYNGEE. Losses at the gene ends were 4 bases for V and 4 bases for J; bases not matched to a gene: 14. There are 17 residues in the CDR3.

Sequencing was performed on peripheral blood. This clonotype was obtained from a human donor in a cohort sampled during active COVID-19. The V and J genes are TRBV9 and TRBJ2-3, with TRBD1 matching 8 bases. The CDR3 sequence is CASSPRSGGSPPDTQYF. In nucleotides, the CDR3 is TGTGCCAGCAGCCCACGGTCAGGGGGCTCCCCGCCAGATACGCAGTATTTT.